This T cell receptor (beta chain) is from a study of blood T cell repertoires in COVID-19. This CDR3 spans 13 amino acids. V lost 7 bases and J lost 3; bases outside the gene matches: 6. CDR1 MNHEY and CDR2 SVGAGI come from the germline V gene. Using immunoSEQ multiplex PCR, the repertoire was profiled, and TCRdb retains in-frame clones only, with some absent. Of about 110,000 clones in the sample, over 75% were seen once. The sample comprised peripheral blood. The TCR originated in a woman aged 70-85 years with acute or convalescent COVID-19. The chain is built from TRBV6-5 and TRBJ2-7, with 7 bases that match TRBD2. Written as DNA, the CDR3 is TGTGCCAGCACCGGACTAGGAGTCTACGAGCAGTACTTC. Translated: CASTGLGVYEQYF.